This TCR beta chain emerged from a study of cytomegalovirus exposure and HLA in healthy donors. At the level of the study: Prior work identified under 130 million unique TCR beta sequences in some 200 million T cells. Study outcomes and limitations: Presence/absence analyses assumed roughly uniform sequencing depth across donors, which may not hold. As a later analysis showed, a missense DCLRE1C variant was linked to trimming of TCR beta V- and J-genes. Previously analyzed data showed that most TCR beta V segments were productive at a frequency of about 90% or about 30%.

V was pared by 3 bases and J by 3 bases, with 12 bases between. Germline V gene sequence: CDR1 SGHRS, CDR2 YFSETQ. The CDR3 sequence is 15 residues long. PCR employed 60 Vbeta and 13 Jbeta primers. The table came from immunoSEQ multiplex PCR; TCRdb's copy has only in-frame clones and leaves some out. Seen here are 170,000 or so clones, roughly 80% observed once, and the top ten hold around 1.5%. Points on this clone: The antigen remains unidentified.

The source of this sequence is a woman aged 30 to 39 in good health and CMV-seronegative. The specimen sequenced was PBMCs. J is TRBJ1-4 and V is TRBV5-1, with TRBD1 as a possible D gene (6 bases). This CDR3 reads CASSYLGAPNEKLFF. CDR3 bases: TGCGCCAGCAGCTATCTGGGGGCACCTAATGAAAAACTGTTTTTT. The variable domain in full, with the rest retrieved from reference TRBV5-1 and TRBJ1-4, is KAGVTQTPRYLIKTRGQQVTLSCSPISGHRSVSWYQQTPGQGLQFLFEYFSETQRNKGNFPGRFSGRQFSNSRSEMNVSTLELGDSALYLCASSYLGAPNEKLFFGSGTQLSVL.